These T cell receptor beta chains were read from a single sample in a study of cytomegalovirus exposure and HLA in healthy donors. Repertoires were generated with immunoSEQ multiplex PCR, while TCRdb's copy carries only in-frame clones and drops some. The sample lists 160,000 or so clones, roughly four fifths occurring once. The sequenced material came from PBMCs. These TCRs come from a woman aged 45-65 years in good health and CMV-seronegative. Both conserved end residues are part of each CDR3. Fields, in order: clone size, J gene, V gene, D gene, CDR3 protein, CDR3 DNA. D genes are given only for firm matches. Only part of the rows carry a size: once, few, many, or a class if the clone is expanded.

size: .; J: TRBJ1-3; V: TRBV9; D: TRBD1; CDR3: CASSVAGTVSGNTIYF; DNA: TGTGCCAGCAGCGTAGCTGGGACAGTCTCTGGAAACACCATATATTTT
size: .; J: TRBJ2-2; V: TRBV18; D: .; CDR3: CASGSGLPDTGELFF; DNA: TGTGCCAGCGGCTCGGGACTCCCCGACACCGGGGAGCTGTTTTTT
size: .; J: TRBJ2-2; V: TRBV4-2; D: TRBD1; CDR3: CASSRQGANTGELFF; DNA: TGTGCCAGCAGCCGACAGGGCGCGAACACCGGGGAGCTGTTTTTT
size: .; J: TRBJ2-5; V: TRBV19; D: TRBD2; CDR3: CASRTSGSSREYF; DNA: TGTGCCAGTAGGACTAGCGGGAGCTCGAGAGAGTACTTC
size: .; J: TRBJ2-3; V: TRBV10-3; D: TRBD1; CDR3: CAISATQRTGAADTQYF; DNA: TGTGCCATCAGTGCCACCCAACGGACAGGGGCTGCAGATACGCAGTATTTT
size: .; J: TRBJ2-5; V: TRBV18; D: .; CDR3: CASSPISGTLRETQYF; DNA: TGTGCCAGCTCACCAATAAGCGGGACACTTCGAGAGACCCAGTACTTC
size: .; J: TRBJ1-5; V: TRBV7-8; D: .; CDR3: CASSPVSGTLYQPQHF; DNA: TGTGCCAGCAGCCCAGTTTCAGGGACACTATATCAGCCCCAGCATTTT
size: .; J: TRBJ2-2; V: TRBV6-4; D: .; CDR3: CASSDGRGGVLFF; DNA: TGTGCCAGCAGTGACGGGCGCGGAGGGGTTCTGTTTTTT
size: .; J: TRBJ2-5; V: TRBV5-1; D: .; CDR3: CASSDTQGPQETQYF; DNA: TGCGCCAGCAGCGACACACAGGGACCCCAAGAGACCCAGTACTTC
size: .; J: TRBJ2-1; V: TRBV18; D: TRBD2; CDR3: CASSPATSGLYNEQFF; DNA: TGTGCCAGCTCACCTGCCACTAGCGGGCTATACAATGAGCAGTTCTTC
size: .; J: TRBJ2-3; V: TRBV9; D: TRBD2; CDR3: CASSFTGTSGTTQYF; DNA: TGTGCCAGCAGCTTCACCGGGACTAGCGGGACTACGCAGTATTTT
size: .; J: TRBJ2-7; V: TRBV6-6; D: .; CDR3: CASSGGSEQYF; DNA: TGTGCCAGCAGTGGGGGGAGCGAGCAGTACTTC
size: .; J: TRBJ2-2; V: TRBV5-1; D: TRBD2; CDR3: CASSLEFSGRTTGELFF; DNA: TGCGCCAGCAGCTTGGAGTTTAGCGGGAGGACCACCGGGGAGCTGTTTTTT
size: .; J: TRBJ2-7; V: TRBV18; D: TRBD1; CDR3: CASSPGQIVYEQYF; DNA: TGTGCCAGCTCACCGGGACAGATCGTCTACGAGCAGTACTTC
size: .; J: TRBJ2-2; V: TRBV5-1; D: TRBD2; CDR3: CASSTLAGGTGELFF; DNA: TGCGCCAGCAGCACCCTAGCGGGAGGCACCGGGGAGCTGTTTTTT
size: .; J: TRBJ1-4; V: TRBV4-1; D: .; CDR3: CASSQAGGEPHEKLFF; DNA: TGCGCCAGCAGCCAAGCCGGGGGGGAGCCCCATGAAAAACTGTTTTTT
size: .; J: TRBJ1-1; V: TRBV7-2; D: .; CDR3: CASSPPGGRGTEAFF; DNA: TGTGCCAGCAGCCCACCTGGGGGGAGGGGTACTGAAGCTTTCTTT
size: .; J: TRBJ1-1; V: TRBV19; D: .; CDR3: CASSFGQNTEAFF; DNA: TGTGCCAGTAGTTTCGGACAGAACACTGAAGCTTTCTTT
size: .; J: TRBJ1-5; V: TRBV11-2; D: .; CDR3: CASAQSLNQPQHF; DNA: TGTGCCAGCGCACAGTCTTTAAATCAGCCCCAGCATTTT
size: .; J: TRBJ2-3; V: TRBV28; D: TRBD2; CDR3: CASSPRLAGVTDTQYF; DNA: TGTGCCAGCAGTCCGCGCCTAGCGGGGGTCACAGATACGCAGTATTTT
size: .; J: TRBJ2-1; V: TRBV5-4; D: .; CDR3: CASSLPGTIDEQFF; DNA: TGTGCCAGCAGCTTGCCTGGGACAATCGATGAGCAGTTCTTC
size: .; J: TRBJ1-5; V: TRBV5-1; D: TRBD1; CDR3: CASSLQGAGQPQHF; DNA: TGCGCCAGCAGCTTACAGGGGGCGGGACAGCCCCAGCATTTT
size: .; J: TRBJ1-3; V: TRBV6-1; D: .; CDR3: CASSGRGVSSGNTIYF; DNA: TGTGCCAGCAGTGGGAGGGGAGTCAGCTCTGGAAACACCATATATTTT
size: .; J: TRBJ1-2; V: TRBV28; D: TRBD1; CDR3: CASSLPGGWYGYTF; DNA: TGTGCCAGCAGTTTACCAGGGGGCTGGTATGGCTACACCTTC
size: .; J: TRBJ2-2; V: TRBV5-1; D: .; CDR3: CASSQPGQNTGELFF; DNA: TGCGCCAGCAGCCAACCGGGACAGAACACCGGGGAGCTGTTTTTT
size: .; J: TRBJ2-1; V: TRBV11-3; D: .; CDR3: CASSPANNEQFF; DNA: TGTGCCAGCAGCCCCGCTAACAATGAGCAGTTCTTC
size: .; J: TRBJ2-7; V: TRBV6-1; D: .; CDR3: CASSSGGAPVLEQYF; DNA: TGTGCCAGCAGTAGTGGCGGGGCTCCTGTGCTGGAGCAGTACTTC
size: .; J: TRBJ1-1; V: TRBV2; D: TRBD1; CDR3: CASRGQMNTEAFF; DNA: TGTGCCAGCAGGGGACAGATGAACACTGAAGCTTTCTTT
size: once; J: TRBJ1-4; V: TRBV30; D: .; CDR3: CAWSVSGTINEKLFF; DNA: TGTGCCTGGAGTGTAAGCGGGACAATTAATGAAAAACTGTTTTTT
size: .; J: TRBJ2-3; V: TRBV6-6; D: TRBD1; CDR3: CASSFRTGGRDTQYF; DNA: TGTGCCAGCAGTTTTCGGACAGGAGGCAGGGATACGCAGTATTTT
size: once; J: TRBJ2-5; V: TRBV25-1; D: .; CDR3: CASSEVGGASETQYF; DNA: TGTGCCAGCAGTGAAGTTGGGGGCGCTTCAGAGACCCAGTACTTC
size: .; J: TRBJ1-1; V: TRBV18; D: TRBD1; CDR3: CASSPANRGRGTEAFF; DNA: TGTGCCAGCTCACCCGCCAACAGGGGGCGCGGGACTGAAGCTTTCTTT
size: .; J: TRBJ2-2; V: TRBV5-1; D: .; CDR3: CASSPAGAENTGELFF; DNA: TGCGCCAGCAGCCCGGCGGGGGCTGAAAACACCGGGGAGCTGTTTTTT
size: .; J: TRBJ2-7; V: TRBV5-1; D: .; CDR3: CASSTRAAPYEQYF; DNA: TGCGCCAGCAGCACGCGGGCCGCGCCCTACGAGCAGTACTTC
size: .; J: TRBJ2-7; V: TRBV28; D: TRBD1; CDR3: CASSLSTGGPGQYF; DNA: TGTGCCAGCAGTTTGTCCACAGGGGGCCCAGGGCAGTACTTC
size: .; J: TRBJ2-7; V: TRBV9; D: .; CDR3: CASSVGVTPAIYEQYF; DNA: TGTGCCAGCAGCGTAGGTGTGACACCCGCGATCTACGAGCAGTACTTC
size: few; J: TRBJ1-5; V: TRBV29-1; D: TRBD1; CDR3: CSVEQGADQPQHF; DNA: TGCAGCGTTGAGCAGGGGGCCGATCAGCCCCAGCATTTT
size: .; J: TRBJ1-6; V: TRBV19; D: .; CDR3: CASSINSYNSPLHF; DNA: TGTGCCAGTAGTATAAACTCTTATAATTCACCCCTCCACTTT
size: .; J: TRBJ2-5; V: TRBV5-1; D: .; CDR3: CASSPPVGAETQYF; DNA: TGCGCCAGCAGCCCGCCGGTGGGAGCGGAGACCCAGTACTTC
size: few; J: TRBJ2-1; V: TRBV2; D: .; CDR3: CASSDRSYNEQFF; DNA: TGTGCCAGCAGTGATCGGTCCTACAATGAGCAGTTCTTC
size: .; J: TRBJ2-7; V: TRBV19; D: .; CDR3: CASSIGAQVVYEQYF; DNA: TGTGCCAGTAGTATTGGGGCACAAGTCGTCTACGAGCAGTACTTC
size: once; J: TRBJ2-1; V: TRBV27; D: TRBD2; CDR3: CASSPGTSGRSYNEQFF; DNA: TGTGCCAGCAGTCCCGGGACTAGCGGGAGGTCCTACAATGAGCAGTTCTTC
size: .; J: TRBJ2-3; V: TRBV11-3; D: TRBD2; CDR3: CASSQRTSGGVDTQYF; DNA: TGTGCCAGCAGCCAACGGACTAGCGGGGGGGTAGATACGCAGTATTTT
size: .; J: TRBJ2-5; V: TRBV6-5; D: TRBD2; CDR3: CASWRGEQETQYF; DNA: TGTGCCAGCTGGCGGGGGGAACAAGAGACCCAGTACTTC
size: .; J: TRBJ2-1; V: TRBV9; D: .; CDR3: CASSPRQYNEQFF; DNA: TGTGCCAGCAGCCCGAGACAGTACAATGAGCAGTTCTTC
size: .; J: TRBJ2-3; V: TRBV2; D: TRBD2; CDR3: CASSETTGGGWAGTDTQYF; DNA: TGTGCCAGCAGTGAGACGACGGGAGGAGGTTGGGCCGGCACAGATACGCAGTATTTT
size: .; J: TRBJ2-3; V: TRBV28; D: .; CDR3: CASSPISGKLTSTDTQYF; DNA: TGTGCCAGCAGTCCCATTAGCGGAAAACTGACTAGCACAGATACGCAGTATTTT
size: few; J: TRBJ2-1; V: TRBV18; D: .; CDR3: CASSPAQRAYNEQFF; DNA: TGTGCCAGCTCACCCGCCCAGCGGGCCTACAATGAGCAGTTCTTC
size: .; J: TRBJ2-6; V: TRBV28; D: .; CDR3: CASSFPGGANVLTF; DNA: TGTGCCAGCAGTTTCCCGGGGGGGGCCAACGTCCTGACTTTC
size: .; J: TRBJ2-1; V: TRBV7-8; D: TRBD2; CDR3: CASSLSSGLRHEQFF; DNA: TGTGCCAGCAGCTTGTCTAGCGGGTTAAGGCATGAGCAGTTCTTC
size: .; J: TRBJ1-2; V: TRBV28; D: .; CDR3: CATLPGGSGYTF; DNA: TGTGCCACACTACCGGGGGGGTCTGGCTACACCTTC